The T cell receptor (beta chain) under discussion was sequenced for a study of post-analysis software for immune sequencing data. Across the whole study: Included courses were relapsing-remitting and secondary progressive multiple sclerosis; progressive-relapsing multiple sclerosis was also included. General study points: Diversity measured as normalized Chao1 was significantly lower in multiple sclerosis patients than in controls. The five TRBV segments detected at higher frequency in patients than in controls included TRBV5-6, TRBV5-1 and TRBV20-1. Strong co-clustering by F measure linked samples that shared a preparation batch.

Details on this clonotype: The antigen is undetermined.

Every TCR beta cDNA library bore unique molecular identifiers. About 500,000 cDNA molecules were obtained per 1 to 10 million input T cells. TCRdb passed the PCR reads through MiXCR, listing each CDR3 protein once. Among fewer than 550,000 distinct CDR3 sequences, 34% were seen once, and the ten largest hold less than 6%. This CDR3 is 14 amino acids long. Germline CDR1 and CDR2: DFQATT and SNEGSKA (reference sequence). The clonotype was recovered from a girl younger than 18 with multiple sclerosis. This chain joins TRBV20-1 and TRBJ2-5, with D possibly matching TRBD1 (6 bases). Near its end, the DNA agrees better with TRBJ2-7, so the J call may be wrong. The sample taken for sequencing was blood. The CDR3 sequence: CSTIPQQGSYEQYF. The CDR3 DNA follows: TGCAGTACGATCCCACAGCAGGGGTCCTACGAGCAGTACTTC.